A selection of T cell receptor beta chains follows, all from one sample in a study of blood T cell repertoires in COVID-19. Method: immunoSEQ multiplex PCR; TCRdb's copy keeps in-frame clones and lacks some. The table lists about 200,000 clones, roughly 80% of them singletons. Sequencing was performed on peripheral blood. These receptors all come from a woman older than 75 with acute or convalescent COVID-19. Both conserved end residues are part of each CDR3. D genes are given only for firm matches. A row's size may be missing; if present it is once, few, many or a size class.

CDR3: CASSQNRVTHSPLHF; DNA: TGTGCCAGCAGCCAAAACAGGGTCACCCATTCACCCCTCCACTTT; D: .; J: TRBJ1-6; V: TRBV2; size: .
CDR3: CASPTILAGVALF; DNA: TGTGCTAGTCCAACTATTCTAGCGGGAGTCGCCCTCTTC; D: TRBD2; J: TRBJ2-1; V: TRBV12-5; size: once
CDR3: CASSQFLAGMYEQYF; DNA: TGTGCCAGCAGCCAATTTCTAGCGGGAATGTACGAGCAGTACTTC; D: TRBD2; J: TRBJ2-7; V: TRBV3-1/TRBV3-2; size: .
CDR3: CASRQDAGTNEKLFF; DNA: TGTGCCAGCAGACAGGACGCCGGGACTAATGAAAAACTGTTTTTT; D: .; J: TRBJ1-4; V: TRBV5-4; size: .
CDR3: CASSTRHGFGTGELFF; DNA: TGTGCCAGCAGCACTCGACACGGCTTTGGGACCGGGGAGCTGTTTTTT; D: .; J: TRBJ2-2; V: TRBV5-6; size: .
CDR3: CASSESVGSGNTIYF; DNA: TGTGCCAGCAGTGAATCAGTCGGGTCTGGAAACACCATATATTTT; D: .; J: TRBJ1-3; V: TRBV6-1; size: few
CDR3: CASSQGGNSPLHF; DNA: TGTGCCAGCAGCCAGGGAGGCAATTCACCCCTCCACTTT; D: .; J: TRBJ1-6; V: TRBV3-1/TRBV3-2; size: .
CDR3: CSASGGLAGGRFSYEQYF; DNA: TGCAGTGCTAGTGGGGGACTAGCGGGGGGAAGGTTCTCCTACGAGCAGTACTTC; D: TRBD2; J: TRBJ2-7; V: TRBV20-1; size: once
CDR3: CASRGGQRIDGYTF; DNA: TGTGCCAGCAGGGGGGGACAGAGGATCGATGGCTACACCTTC; D: TRBD1; J: TRBJ1-2; V: TRBV6-5; size: .
CDR3: CASSSGTGGLPGNTIYF; DNA: TGCGCCAGCAGCTCCGGGACAGGGGGCCTCCCTGGAAACACCATATATTTT; D: TRBD1; J: TRBJ1-3; V: TRBV5-1; size: .
CDR3: CASSAQRQGRQPQHF; DNA: TGTGCCAGTAGTGCACAGAGACAGGGACGGCAGCCCCAGCATTTT; D: TRBD1; J: TRBJ1-5; V: TRBV19; size: many
CDR3: CASRVGGPTGELFF; DNA: TGTGCCAGTAGAGTGGGAGGGCCCACCGGGGAGCTGTTTTTT; D: TRBD2; J: TRBJ2-2; V: TRBV19; size: .
CDR3: CAITRQGEGGYTF; DNA: TGTGCCATCACCCGACAGGGGGAGGGTGGCTACACCTTC; D: TRBD1; J: TRBJ1-2; V: TRBV10-3; size: .
CDR3: CASSVEGQGGYNEQFF; DNA: TGTGCCAGCAGCGTAGAGGGACAGGGTGGCTACAATGAGCAGTTCTTC; D: TRBD1; J: TRBJ2-1; V: TRBV9; size: .
CDR3: CASSQDSGVLNTEAFF; DNA: TGCGCCAGCAGCCAAGATTCAGGGGTTTTGAACACTGAAGCTTTCTTT; D: .; J: TRBJ1-1; V: TRBV4-1; size: .
CDR3: CATSRGTDNSNQPQHF; DNA: TGTGCCACCAGCAGAGGGACAGATAATAGCAATCAGCCCCAGCATTTT; D: .; J: TRBJ1-5; V: TRBV15; size: .
CDR3: CASRQRLSTDTQYF; DNA: TGTGCCAGTCGACAGAGACTTAGCACAGATACGCAGTATTTT; D: .; J: TRBJ2-3; V: TRBV19; size: .
CDR3: CASSDDSRQFF; DNA: TGTGCCAGCAGCGATGACAGCCGGCAGTTCTTC; D: .; J: TRBJ2-1; V: TRBV7-2; size: .
CDR3: CASSLTGGEAFF; DNA: TGTGCCAGCAGTTTAACCGGGGGTGAAGCTTTCTTT; D: .; J: TRBJ1-1; V: TRBV28; size: once
CDR3: CASSFTRGTNSPLHF; DNA: TGTGCCAGCAGCTTCACCCGCGGCACTAATTCACCCCTCCACTTT; D: .; J: TRBJ1-6; V: TRBV5-6; size: .
CDR3: CASLIYRGLQPYEQYF; DNA: TGTGCCAGCCTAATATACAGGGGCCTACAACCCTACGAGCAGTACTTC; D: TRBD1; J: TRBJ2-7; V: TRBV24-1; size: .
CDR3: CASRMPSGRVSDTQYF; DNA: TGTGCCAGCAGAATGCCTAGCGGGAGGGTTTCAGATACGCAGTATTTT; D: TRBD2; J: TRBJ2-3; V: TRBV28; size: .
CDR3: CATSNRLVTGELFF; DNA: TGTGCCACCAGCAACAGGCTAGTAACCGGGGAGCTGTTTTTT; D: .; J: TRBJ2-2; V: TRBV15; size: .
CDR3: CASSPVQGVVDEQYF; DNA: TGTGCCAGCAGCCCAGTACAGGGGGTGGTAGACGAGCAGTACTTC; D: TRBD1; J: TRBJ2-7; V: TRBV7-9; size: .